The entry below gives a single T cell receptor (beta chain) sequence along with its context. Treatment indicated: 15 to 20 received Ad26.COV2.S at low or high dose, single or two shots; 5 received placebo; per-sample allocation not given. Sampling took place 63 days after the first vaccine or placebo injection. These data are taken from a study of Ad26.COV2.S vaccination and SARS-CoV-2 variants. Germline V gene sequence: CDR1 SEHNR, CDR2 FQNEAQ (reference sequence). V shed 3 bases and J shed 4 bases, with 11 bases lying between them. The CDR3 has 14 amino acids. Sequenced by immunoSEQ multiplex PCR; TCRdb stores in-frame clones only, minus some. Here the sample spans 360,000 or so clones, about 91% being singletons.

The sample here was peripheral blood, taken in a trial of Ad26.COV2.S vaccine versus placebo. This chain joins TRBV7-9 and TRBJ2-3; D perhaps matches TRBD2 (5 bases). The TCR comes from a person between 18 and 60 years old who received the Ad26.COV2.S COVID-19 vaccine or a placebo. The CDR3 reads CASSFGGSADTQYF. CDR3 nucleotides: TGTGCCAGCAGCTTCGGTGGGAGTGCAGATACGCAGTATTTT.